The clone carrying this T cell receptor (beta chain) showed up just a few times. The data derive from a study of regulatory T cells in long-lasting Graves disease. The TCR beta library used iRepertoire HTBI primers with Arm-PCR amplification of CDR3. TCRdb recomputed calls from the multiplex PCR reads with MiXCR, one row per CDR3 protein. The data show approximately 500,000 distinct CDR3 sequences, 20% to 25% seen once. Time point reported: persistent/refractory GD, antithyroid drugs over 5 years with positive TRAb. From RNA extracted from PBMCs, the TCR library was made. This TCR came from a female donor with Graves disease. Sequenced here: peripheral blood mononuclear cells (PBMCs), sampled when the disease was refractory, from a patient treated with antithyroid drugs.

The CDR3 DNA reads TGCAGTGCTAGGGGCACAGACGGATACGAGCAGTACTTC. This sequence encodes CSARGTDGYEQYF. The chain couples TRBV20-1 to TRBJ2-7; D is undetermined. There are 13 residues in the CDR3. Per the germline V gene, CDR1 is DFQATT and CDR2 is SNEGSKA (reference sequence). V lost 3 bases and J lost 4, with 13 bases in between.